The clone carrying this TCR beta chain was seen only a few times. The record originates from a study of blood T cell repertoires in COVID-19. Study context: Sources were T cells, B-cell-depleted T cells, or PBMCs; the material itself was cDNA or gDNA.

Profiled with immunoSEQ multiplex PCR; TCRdb holds only in-frame clones, not every one. The sample carries about 480,000 clones, around 88% recorded once. The CDR3 sequence is 15 residues long. Per the germline V gene, CDR1 is WNHNN and CDR2 is SYGVQD (reference sequence). The ends lost 3 bases at V and 10 bases at J; junction bases unmatched: 8. Input material: peripheral blood. The rearrangement links TRBV10-1 to TRBJ2-1, with 11 nucleotides matching TRBD2. This receptor was identified in a woman aged 45 to 65 with COVID-19, enrolled during active disease. CDR3 nucleotide sequence: TGCGCCAGCAGTGAAAAACTAGCGGGGGAATACGAGCAGTTCTTC. Translating gives CASSEKLAGEYEQFF.